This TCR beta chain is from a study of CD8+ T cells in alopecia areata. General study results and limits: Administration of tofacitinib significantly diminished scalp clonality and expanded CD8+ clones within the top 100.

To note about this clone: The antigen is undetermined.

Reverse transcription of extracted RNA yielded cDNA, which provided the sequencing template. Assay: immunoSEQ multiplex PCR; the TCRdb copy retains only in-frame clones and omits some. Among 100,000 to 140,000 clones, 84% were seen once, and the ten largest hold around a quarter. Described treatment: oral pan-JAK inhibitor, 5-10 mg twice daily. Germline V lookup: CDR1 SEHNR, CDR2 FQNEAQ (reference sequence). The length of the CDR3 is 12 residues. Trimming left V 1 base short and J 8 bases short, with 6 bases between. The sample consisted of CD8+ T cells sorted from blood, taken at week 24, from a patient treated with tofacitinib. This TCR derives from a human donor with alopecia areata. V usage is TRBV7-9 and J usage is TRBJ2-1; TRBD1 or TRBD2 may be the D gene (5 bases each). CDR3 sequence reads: CASSLGGDEQFF. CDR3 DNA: TGTGCCAGCAGCTTAGGAGGGGATGAGCAGTTCTTC.